This T cell receptor (beta chain) was recorded in a study of T-cell reconstitution after alpha-beta-depleted transplantation in children. Only a few counts were recorded for this clonotype. It was with unique molecular identifiers that the TCRbeta library was prepared. TCRdb ran MiXCR on the PCR reads and lists one entry per CDR3 protein. The table lists around 380,000 distinct CDR3 sequences, roughly a tenth of them singletons. The V gene lost 5 bases and the J gene lost 3 bases, with 7 bases spanning the gap. The germline V gene has CDR1 KGHDR and CDR2 SFDVKD. The length of the CDR3 is 13 residues. This chain joins TRBV24-1 and TRBJ2-1, with D unclear. The receptor was derived from a human donor who donated a stem cell graft to a child with acute myeloid leukemia. Sequencing used PBMCs from the stem cell graft donor, obtained from the stem cell graft. The CDR3 DNA sequence: TGTGCCACCAGTGGCCCGAGCTACAATGAGCAGTTCTTC. This sequence encodes CATSGPSYNEQFF.